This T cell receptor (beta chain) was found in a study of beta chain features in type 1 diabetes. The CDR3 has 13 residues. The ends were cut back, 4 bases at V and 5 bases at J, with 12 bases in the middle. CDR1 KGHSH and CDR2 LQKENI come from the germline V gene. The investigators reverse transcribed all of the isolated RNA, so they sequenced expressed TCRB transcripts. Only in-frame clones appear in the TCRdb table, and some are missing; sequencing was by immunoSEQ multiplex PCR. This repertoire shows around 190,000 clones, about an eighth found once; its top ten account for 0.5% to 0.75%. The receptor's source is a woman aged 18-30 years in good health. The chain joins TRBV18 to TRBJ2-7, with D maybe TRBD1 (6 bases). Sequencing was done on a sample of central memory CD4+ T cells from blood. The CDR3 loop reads CASSQGHGDEQYF. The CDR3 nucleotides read TGTGCCAGCTCACAGGGACATGGCGACGAGCAGTACTTC.